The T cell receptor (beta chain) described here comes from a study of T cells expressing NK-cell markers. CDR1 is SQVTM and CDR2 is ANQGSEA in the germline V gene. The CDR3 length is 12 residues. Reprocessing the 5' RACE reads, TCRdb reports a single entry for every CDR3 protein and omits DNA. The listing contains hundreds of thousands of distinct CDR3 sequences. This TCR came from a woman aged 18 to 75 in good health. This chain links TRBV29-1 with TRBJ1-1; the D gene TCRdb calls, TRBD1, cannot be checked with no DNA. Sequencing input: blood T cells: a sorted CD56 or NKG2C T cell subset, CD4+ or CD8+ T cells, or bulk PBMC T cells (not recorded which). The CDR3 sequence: CSVRQGVHEAFF.